This T cell receptor beta chain originates from a study of human T cells and chemical hapten exposure. Time point indicated: patch test 1, 2 weeks after DPC sensitization. Stated treatment: therapeutic diphenylcyclopropenone sensitization with weekly scalp DPC. The CDR3 runs to 15 residues. Trimming shortened V by 0 bases and J by 6 bases, and 11 bases separated the two germline ends. CDR1 is MGHRA, CDR2 YSYEKL, per germline. TCRdb analysed the RACE reads with MiXCR anew, one entry per CDR3 protein. The data show 180,000 or so distinct CDR3 sequences, 20% to 25% seen once. The TCR sequence derives from a woman between 45 and 65 years old with alopecia areata. Some clones in this sample may be carry-over from other donors' samples. The starting material was whole blood, obtained in connection with sensitization to the hapten diphenylcyclopropenone (DPC). This chain uses TRBV4-1 with TRBJ2-2, with D perhaps matching TRBD2 (6 bases). The CDR3 DNA sequence: TGCGCCAGCAGCCAAGAGGCTAGCGCCCCCGGGGAGCTGTTTTTT. Translated: CASSQEASAPGELFF.